This T cell receptor (beta chain) is drawn from a study of T cell responses to AZD1222 COVID-19 vaccine. Germline V gives CDR1 MNHEY, CDR2 SMNVEV (reference sequence). J gave up 1 base and V 4 bases, and 6 bases lay outside the gene matches. The CDR3 has 15 amino acids. Profiling relied on immunoSEQ multiplex PCR, and the TCRdb table lists in-frame clones only, not all of them. This table holds around 170,000 clones, 90% found once. Study-wide points: Donors were mostly white British, more females; clonal diversity possibly underestimated. Per reports, nearly half of all spike-specific TCRs target regions that are unmutated in variants.

Concerning this clone itself: Antigen unknown.

The rearrangement joins TRBV27 to TRBJ1-1; TRBD1 matches 7 bases. The clonotype comes from an adult in good health. Sequencing used peripheral blood, obtained on day 0 of AZD1222 vaccination. CDR3: CASSSRGRGNTEAFF. The CDR3 DNA follows: TGTGCCAGCAGTTCAAGGGGGCGGGGGAACACTGAAGCTTTCTTT.